This T cell receptor beta chain was obtained from a study of control samples from healthy donors and cancer patients. The germline CDR1 and CDR2 sequences are LGHNA and YNFKEQ. CDR3 length: 18 residues. V lost 0 bases, J lost 4 bases, and 11 bases stayed unmatched. TCRdb's table, derived via immunoSEQ multiplex PCR, lists solely in-frame clones and lacks some. The sample holds some 150,000 clones, 91% seen once. The chain is built from TRBV4-2 and TRBJ2-5; 10 bases match TRBD2. The clonotype originates from a woman aged 30 to 39 in good health. Sequencing was carried out using blood. CDR3 in amino acids: CASSQDIGVAGGRETQYF. The CDR3, as DNA: TGTGCCAGCAGCCAAGATATCGGGGTAGCGGGGGGCAGAGAGACCCAGTACTTC.